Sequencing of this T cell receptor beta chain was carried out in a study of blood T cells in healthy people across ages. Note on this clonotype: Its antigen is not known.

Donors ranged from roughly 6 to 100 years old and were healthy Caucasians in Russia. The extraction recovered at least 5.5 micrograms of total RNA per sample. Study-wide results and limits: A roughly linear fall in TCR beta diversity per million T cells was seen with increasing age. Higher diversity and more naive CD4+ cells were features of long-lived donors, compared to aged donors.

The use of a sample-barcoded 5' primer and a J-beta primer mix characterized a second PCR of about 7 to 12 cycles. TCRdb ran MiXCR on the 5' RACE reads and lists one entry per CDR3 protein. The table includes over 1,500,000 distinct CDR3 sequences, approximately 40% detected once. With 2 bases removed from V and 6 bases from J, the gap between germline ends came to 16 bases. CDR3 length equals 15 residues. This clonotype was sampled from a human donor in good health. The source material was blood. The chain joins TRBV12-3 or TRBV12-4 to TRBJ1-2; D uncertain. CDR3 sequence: CASSLSGGVVNGYTF. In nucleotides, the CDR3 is TGTGCCAGCAGTTTATCCGGTGGGGTGGTTAATGGCTACACCTTC.